Below, 14 T cell receptor beta chains from the same sample are listed, as sequenced in a study of CD8+CD57+ T cells in acquired aplastic anemia. All sequencing subjects had displayed CD8+CD57+ cell expansion on flow cytometry. The study profiled TCR beta VDJ and CDR3 using genomic DNA as template. One entry per CDR3 protein results from TCRdb running MiXCR on the reads. The sample lists about 120,000 distinct CDR3 sequences; under 60% were seen once. Sequencing input: sorted CD4+, CD8+, or CD8+CD57+ T cells (not recorded which) from PBMCs. The source is a human donor with aplastic anemia.

The J gene is TRBJ1-1, the V gene TRBV7-2; D might be TRBD1 (5 bases). The ends were cut back, 1 base at V and 1 base at J, with 7 bases in the middle. The germline V gene encodes CDR1 SGHTA and CDR2 FQGNSA. This CDR3 spans 14 amino acids. Here the CDR3 reads CASSLGTSNTEAFF. The DNA for the CDR3 is TGTGCCAGCAGCTTAGGGACATCGAACACTGAAGCTTTCTTT.

The rearrangement joins TRBV9 to TRBJ2-7, with D unclear. V gave up 3 bases and J gave up 6 bases, with 16 bases separating them. This CDR3 is 14 amino acids long. Looked up from germline, CDR1 is SGDLS and CDR2 is YYNGEE. CDR3 sequence: CASSGLAANGEQYF. For the CDR3, the DNA is TGTGCCAGCAGCGGCTTGGCGGCCAATGGCGAGCAGTACTTC.

This sequence joins TRBV4-1 and TRBJ1-1; D unresolved. Per germline, CDR1 MGHRA and CDR2 YSYEKL. This CDR3 has 15 amino acids. Deletions cut 4 bases from V and 0 bases from J, with 12 bases between. In DNA form, the CDR3 reads TGCGCCAGCAGCCGGATAGGTTATATGAACACTGAAGCTTTCTTT. Its translation: CASSRIGYMNTEAFF.

This chain uses TRBV27 with TRBJ2-1; the match to TRBD1 covers 12 bases. Germline assignment: CDR1 MNHEY and CDR2 SMNVEV (reference sequence). This CDR3 is 16 amino acids long. The V gene end was trimmed by 3 bases and the J gene end by 7 bases; junction bases not matched to a gene: 7. CDR3 in DNA: TGTGCCAGCAGTTTGGGACCGGGACAGGGGGCTAATGAGCAGTTCTTC. Translated, it gives CASSLGPGQGANEQFF.

This chain joins TRBV29-1 and TRBJ2-1; the D is unclear. V shed 4 bases and J shed 15 bases, with 22 bases lying between them. Germline values: CDR1 SQVTM, CDR2 ANQGSEA. The CDR3 runs to 13 residues. CDR3 coding DNA: TGCAGCGTTGTCTTCGGCTCCCAGGAAGGCCTGTTCTTC. It specifies CSVVFGSQEGLFF.

The chain couples TRBV5-1 to TRBJ2-7; no clear D. CDR3 size: 14 residues. Germline V gene lookup returns CDR1 SGHRS and CDR2 YFSETQ. The V gene lost 2 bases and the J gene lost 4 bases, with 13 bases spanning the gap. This CDR3 is CASSLAGIWYEQYF. CDR3 nucleotide sequence: TGCGCCAGCAGCTTAGCTGGGATCTGGTACGAGCAGTACTTC.

The sample holds many counts of this clonotype. This chain joins TRBV4-2 and TRBJ2-3, with unresolved D. This CDR3 has 14 amino acids. V lost 2 bases to trimming and J lost 4 bases, with 10 bases between them. The germline CDR1 and CDR2 sequences are LGHNA and YNFKEQ. The CDR3 loop reads CASSQSGSPDTQYF. The CDR3 DNA sequence: TGTGCCAGCAGCCAATCAGGTAGTCCAGATACGCAGTATTTT.

The chain has TRBV10-3 and TRBJ2-7; D is unclear. Between the trimmed V and J ends, which lost 3 bases and 0 bases, there was a span of 9 bases. CDR1 and CDR2 (germline): ENHRY, SYGVKD. This CDR3 is 14 amino acids long. Written as DNA, the CDR3 is TGTGCCATCAGTGAACGGGTTAGCTCCTACGAGCAGTACTTC. This sequence encodes CAISERVSSYEQYF.

This clonotype was found once. The CDR3: CSATTGLLTDTQYF. The CDR3, as DNA: TGCAGTGCTACAACGGGACTCCTCACAGATACGCAGTATTTT. The chain links TRBV20-1 to TRBJ2-3, with D tentatively TRBD2 (6 bases). With 4 bases removed from V and 2 bases from J, the gap between germline ends came to 13 bases. Germline-derived CDR1 and CDR2 are DFQATT and SNEGSKA (reference sequence). CDR3 size: 14 residues.

The chain combines TRBV27 with TRBJ2-7; TRBD1 aligns across 9 bases. V was clipped by 0 bases and J by 6 bases; unmatched bases: 3. From germline, CDR1 is MNHEY and CDR2 SMNVEV (reference sequence). CDR3 length: 14 residues. In nucleotides, the CDR3 is TGTGCCAGCAGTTTATCGGGGACAGGGATCGAGCAGTACTTC. This translates into CASSLSGTGIEQYF.

CDR3 DNA sequence: TGCGCCAGCAGCCAAGATGGGGTAGATACCTTCGACAATGAGCAGTTCTTC. Its protein product is CASSQDGVDTFDNEQFF. This chain joins TRBV4-1 and TRBJ2-1; D call uncertain. This CDR3 has 17 amino acids. Between the trimmed V and J ends, which lost 0 bases and 5 bases, there was a span of 17 bases. The V gene's germline CDR1 is MGHRA and CDR2 YSYEKL.

The CDR3 region is CATSDLDSYEQYF. In DNA, the CDR3 is TGTGCCACCAGTGACCTCGACAGCTACGAGCAGTACTTC. The gene calls are TRBV24-1 and TRBJ2-7, with D perhaps TRBD1 (5 bases). Germline lookup yields CDR1 KGHDR and CDR2 SFDVKD. The V end lost 4 bases, the J end lost 3 bases, and 9 bases lay between the germline ends. There are 13 residues in the CDR3.

V is TRBV24-1 and J is TRBJ2-2; D possibly uses TRBD1 or TRBD2 (6 bases each). V lost 4 bases and J lost 5, with 16 bases in between. The CDR3 extends over 16 amino acids. Germline V gives CDR1 KGHDR, CDR2 SFDVKD. Here the CDR3 DNA reads TGTGCCACCAGTGACCGGACAGAGGGGACTACCGGGGAGCTGTTTTTT. Translating it yields CATSDRTEGTTGELFF.

V gene TRBV29-1 combines with J gene TRBJ2-7; maybe TRBD2 (6 bases). This CDR3 contains 12 residues. Germline CDR1 and CDR2: SQVTM and ANQGSEA. V dropped 4 bases and J dropped 6 bases, with 13 bases sitting between them. The CDR3 sequence is CSVATRGPEQYF. The CDR3 DNA reads as TGCAGCGTTGCGACTAGAGGGCCCGAGCAGTACTTC.